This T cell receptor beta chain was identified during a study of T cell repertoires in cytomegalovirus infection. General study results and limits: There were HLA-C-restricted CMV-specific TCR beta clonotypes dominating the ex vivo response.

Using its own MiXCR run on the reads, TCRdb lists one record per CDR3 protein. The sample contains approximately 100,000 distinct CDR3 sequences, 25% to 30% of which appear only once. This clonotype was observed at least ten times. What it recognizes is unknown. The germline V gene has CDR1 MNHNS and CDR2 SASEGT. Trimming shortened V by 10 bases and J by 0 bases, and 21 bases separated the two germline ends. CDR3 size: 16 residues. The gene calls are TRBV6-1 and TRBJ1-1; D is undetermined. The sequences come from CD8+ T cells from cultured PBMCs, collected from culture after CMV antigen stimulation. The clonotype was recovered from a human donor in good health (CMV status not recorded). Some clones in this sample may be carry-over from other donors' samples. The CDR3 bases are TGTGCCACGTATCCGGAGTTCACACACATGAACACTGAAGCTTTCTTT. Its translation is CATYPEFTHMNTEAFF.